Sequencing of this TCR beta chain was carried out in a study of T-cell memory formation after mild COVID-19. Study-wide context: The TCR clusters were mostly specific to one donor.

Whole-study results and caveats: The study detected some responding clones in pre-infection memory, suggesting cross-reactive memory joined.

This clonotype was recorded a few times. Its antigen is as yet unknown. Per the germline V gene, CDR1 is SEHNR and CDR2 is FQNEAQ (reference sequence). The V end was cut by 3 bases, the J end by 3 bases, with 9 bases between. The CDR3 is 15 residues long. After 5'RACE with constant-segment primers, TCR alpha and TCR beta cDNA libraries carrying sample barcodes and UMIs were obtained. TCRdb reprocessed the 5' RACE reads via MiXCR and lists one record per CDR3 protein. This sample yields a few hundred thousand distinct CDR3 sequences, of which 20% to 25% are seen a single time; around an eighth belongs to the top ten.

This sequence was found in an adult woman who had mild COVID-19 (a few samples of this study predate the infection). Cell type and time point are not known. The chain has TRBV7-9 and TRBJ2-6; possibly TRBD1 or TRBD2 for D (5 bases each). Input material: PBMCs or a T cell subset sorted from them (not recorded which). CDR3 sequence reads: CASSFEGRGANVLTF. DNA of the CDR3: TGTGCCAGCAGCTTCGAGGGGCGTGGGGCCAACGTCCTGACTTTC.